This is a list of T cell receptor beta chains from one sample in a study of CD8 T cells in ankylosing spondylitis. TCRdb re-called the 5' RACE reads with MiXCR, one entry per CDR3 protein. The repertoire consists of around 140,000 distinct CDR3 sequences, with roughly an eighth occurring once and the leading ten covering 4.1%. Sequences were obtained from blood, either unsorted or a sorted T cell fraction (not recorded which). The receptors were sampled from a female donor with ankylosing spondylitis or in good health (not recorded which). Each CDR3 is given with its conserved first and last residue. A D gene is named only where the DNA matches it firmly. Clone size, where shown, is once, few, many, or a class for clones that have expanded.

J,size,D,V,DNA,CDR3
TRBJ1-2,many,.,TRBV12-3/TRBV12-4,TGTGCCAGCAGTTTAGAGCGCACAGCCCCCGCCGTCAGTGGCTACACCTTC,CASSLERTAPAVSGYTF
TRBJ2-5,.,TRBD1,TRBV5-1,TGCGCCAGCAGCTATACAGGGGTATCATCGGGAGAGACCCAGTACTTC,CASSYTGVSSGETQYF
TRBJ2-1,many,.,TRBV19,TGTGCCAGTGCCCTAGGGGCGGGTTCCTACAATGAGCAGTTCTTC,CASALGAGSYNEQFF
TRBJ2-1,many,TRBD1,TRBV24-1,TGTGCCACCAGTGAAGTCCCGGGACAGGGGGCGCAGGACAATGAGCAGTTCTTC,CATSEVPGQGAQDNEQFF
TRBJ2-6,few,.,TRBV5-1,TGCGCCAGCAGCTTGTTCAGGGCCGGGGCCAACGTCCTGACTTTC,CASSLFRAGANVLTF
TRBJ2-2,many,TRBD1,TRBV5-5,TGTGCCAGCAGTTCCACAGGGGCCGGGGAGCTGTTTTTT,CASSSTGAGELFF
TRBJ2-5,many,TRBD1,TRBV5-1,TGCGCCAGCAGCGGCCAGGGGGCAAGCGGGGAGACCCAGTACTTC,CASSGQGASGETQYF
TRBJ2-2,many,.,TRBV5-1,TGCGCCAGCAGCTTAGGACACCCCACCGGGGAGCTGTTTTTT,CASSLGHPTGELFF
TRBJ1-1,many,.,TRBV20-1,TGCAGTGCTTCCCAGGGCTTGGACACTGAAGCTTTCTTT,CSASQGLDTEAFF
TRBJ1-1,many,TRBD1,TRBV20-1,TGCAGTGCTAGACAGGGGGCCGGCACTGAAGCTTTCTTT,CSARQGAGTEAFF
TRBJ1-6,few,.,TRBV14,TGTGCCAGCAGCCAAGCCCCAGGGGTTGAGACACCCCTCCACTTT,CASSQAPGVETPLHF
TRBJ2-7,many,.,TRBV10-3,TGTGCCAGTAGCGGATCCCTCTACGAGCAGTACTTC,CASSGSLYEQYF
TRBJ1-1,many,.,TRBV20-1,TGCAGTGCGGAGGGGAACACTGAAGCTTTCTTT,CSAEGNTEAFF
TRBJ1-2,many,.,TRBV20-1,TGCAGTGCTGGACGGCCACTCTATGGCTACACCTTC,CSAGRPLYGYTF
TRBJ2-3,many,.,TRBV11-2,TGTGCCAGCAGCTTTGTAGCGTCTCGAGATACGCAGTATTTT,CASSFVASRDTQYF
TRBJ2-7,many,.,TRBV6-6,TGTGCCAGCAAGAATAGCGGTCCGTACGAGCAGTACTTC,CASKNSGPYEQYF
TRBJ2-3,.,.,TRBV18,TGTGCCAGCTCACCGAACTCCCAAAACACAGATACGCAGTATTTT,CASSPNSQNTDTQYF
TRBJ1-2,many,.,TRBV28,TGTGCCACCTTAACCCCAGGGAAATACTATGGCTACACCTTC,CATLTPGKYYGYTF
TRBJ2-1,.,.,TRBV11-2,TGTGCTAGCAGCTTAGTCGGCAATGGGCAGTTCTTC,CASSLVGNGQFF
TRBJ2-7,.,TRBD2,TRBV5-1,TGCGCCAGTACCCCCGGAGGGCGGGAGGACGAGCAGTACTTC,CASTPGGREDEQYF
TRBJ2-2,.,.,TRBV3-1,TGTGCCAGCAGCCAAGTGGCCGGGGAGCTGTTTTTT,CASSQVAGELFF
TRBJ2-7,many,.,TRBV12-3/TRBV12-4,TGTGCCAGCAGTTTGCACAGGGGAGGACTGGAGGAGAACGAGCAGTACTTC,CASSLHRGGLEENEQYF
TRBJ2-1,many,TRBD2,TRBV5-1,TGCGCCAGCAGCTCCTATAGCGGGGGACCCTACAATGAGCAGTTCTTC,CASSSYSGGPYNEQFF
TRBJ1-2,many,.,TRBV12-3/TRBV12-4,TGTGCCAGCAGCAAGGGGGTTGGCTACACCTTC,CASSKGVGYTF
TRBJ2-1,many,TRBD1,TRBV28,TGTGCCAGCGACAGGGGCTACAATGAGCAGTTCTTC,CASDRGYNEQFF
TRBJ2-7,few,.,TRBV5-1,TGCGCCAGCAGCTTGGTACTAGACTACGAGCAGTACTTC,CASSLVLDYEQYF
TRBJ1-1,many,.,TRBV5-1,TGCGCCAGCAGCTTGGGGACAGCCTCCACTGAAGCTTTCTTT,CASSLGTASTEAFF